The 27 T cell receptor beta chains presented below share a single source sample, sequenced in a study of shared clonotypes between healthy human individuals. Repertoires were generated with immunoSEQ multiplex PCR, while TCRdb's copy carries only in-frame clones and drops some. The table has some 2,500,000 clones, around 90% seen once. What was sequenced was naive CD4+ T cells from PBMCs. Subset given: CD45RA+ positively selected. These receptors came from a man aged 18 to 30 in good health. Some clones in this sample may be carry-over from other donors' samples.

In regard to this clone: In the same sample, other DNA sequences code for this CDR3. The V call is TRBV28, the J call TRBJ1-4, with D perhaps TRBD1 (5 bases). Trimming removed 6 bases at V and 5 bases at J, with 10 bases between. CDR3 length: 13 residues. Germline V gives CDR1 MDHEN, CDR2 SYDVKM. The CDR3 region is CASRPGTNEKLFF. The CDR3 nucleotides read TGTGCCAGCAGACCCGGGACCAATGAAAAACTGTTTTTT.

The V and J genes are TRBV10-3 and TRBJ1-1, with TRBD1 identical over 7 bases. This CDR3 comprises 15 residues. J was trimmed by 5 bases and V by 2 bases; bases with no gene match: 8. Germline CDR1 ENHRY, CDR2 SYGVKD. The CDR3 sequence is CAISEPRQGWTEAFF. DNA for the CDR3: TGTGCCATCAGTGAGCCACGACAGGGTTGGACTGAAGCTTTCTTT.

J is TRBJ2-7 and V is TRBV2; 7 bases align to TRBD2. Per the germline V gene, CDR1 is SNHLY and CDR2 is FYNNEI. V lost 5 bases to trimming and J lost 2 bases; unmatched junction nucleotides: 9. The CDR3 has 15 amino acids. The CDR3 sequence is CASSRTGTTTYEQYF. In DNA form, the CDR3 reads TGTGCCAGCAGTAGAACCGGGACTACCACCTACGAGCAGTACTTC.

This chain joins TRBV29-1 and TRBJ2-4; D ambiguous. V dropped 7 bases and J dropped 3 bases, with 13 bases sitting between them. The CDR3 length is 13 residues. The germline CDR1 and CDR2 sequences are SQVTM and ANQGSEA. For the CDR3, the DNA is TGCAGCGCCGAATGGGCCGTCAAAAACATTCAGTACTTC. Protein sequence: CSAEWAVKNIQYF.

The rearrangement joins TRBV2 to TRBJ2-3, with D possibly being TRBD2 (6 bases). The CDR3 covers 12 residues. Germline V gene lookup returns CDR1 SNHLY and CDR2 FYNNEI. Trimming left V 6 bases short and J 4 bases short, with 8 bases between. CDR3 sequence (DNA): TGTGCCAGCAGGCGGGATGCAGATACGCAGTATTTT. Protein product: CASRRDADTQYF.

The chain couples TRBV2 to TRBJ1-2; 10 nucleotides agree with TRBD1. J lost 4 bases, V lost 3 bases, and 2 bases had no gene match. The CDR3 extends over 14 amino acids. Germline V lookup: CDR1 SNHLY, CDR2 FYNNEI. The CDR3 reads CASSDRDRGYGYTF. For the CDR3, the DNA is TGTGCCAGCAGTGACCGGGACAGGGGCTATGGCTACACCTTC.

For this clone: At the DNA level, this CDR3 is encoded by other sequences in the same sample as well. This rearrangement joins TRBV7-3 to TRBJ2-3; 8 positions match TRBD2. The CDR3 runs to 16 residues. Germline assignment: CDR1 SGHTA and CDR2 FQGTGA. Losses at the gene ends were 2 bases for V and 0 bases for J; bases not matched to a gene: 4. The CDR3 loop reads CASSLLAGTSTDTQYF. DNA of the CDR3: TGTGCCAGCAGCTTATTAGCGGGGACTAGCACAGATACGCAGTATTTT.

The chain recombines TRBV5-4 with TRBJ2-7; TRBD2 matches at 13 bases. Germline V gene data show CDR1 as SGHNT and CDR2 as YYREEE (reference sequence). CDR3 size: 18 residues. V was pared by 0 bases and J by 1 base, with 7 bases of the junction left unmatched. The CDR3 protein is CASSLGAGTSGTSYEQYF. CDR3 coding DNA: TGTGCCAGCAGCTTGGGGGCAGGGACTAGCGGGACGTCCTACGAGCAGTACTTC.

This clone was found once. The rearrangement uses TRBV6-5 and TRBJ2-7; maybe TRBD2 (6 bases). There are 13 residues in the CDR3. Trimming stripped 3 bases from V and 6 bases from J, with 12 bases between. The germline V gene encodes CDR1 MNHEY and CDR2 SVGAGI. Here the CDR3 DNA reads TGTGCCAGCAGTTATGTAGCGGAGGCCGAGCAGTACTTC. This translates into CASSYVAEAEQYF.

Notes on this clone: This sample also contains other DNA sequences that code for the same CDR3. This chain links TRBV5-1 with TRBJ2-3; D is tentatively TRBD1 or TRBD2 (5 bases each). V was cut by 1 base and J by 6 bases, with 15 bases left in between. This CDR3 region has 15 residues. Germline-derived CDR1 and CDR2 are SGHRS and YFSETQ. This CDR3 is CASSLITAGTDTQYF. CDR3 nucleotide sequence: TGCGCCAGCAGCTTGATAACGGCAGGGACGGATACGCAGTATTTT.

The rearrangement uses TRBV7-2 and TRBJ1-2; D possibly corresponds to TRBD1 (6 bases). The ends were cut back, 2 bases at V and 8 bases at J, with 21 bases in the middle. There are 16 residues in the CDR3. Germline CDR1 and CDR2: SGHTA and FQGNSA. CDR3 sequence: CASSLNPGTMGGGYTF. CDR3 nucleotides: TGTGCCAGCAGCTTAAATCCGGGGACAATGGGAGGAGGCTACACCTTC.

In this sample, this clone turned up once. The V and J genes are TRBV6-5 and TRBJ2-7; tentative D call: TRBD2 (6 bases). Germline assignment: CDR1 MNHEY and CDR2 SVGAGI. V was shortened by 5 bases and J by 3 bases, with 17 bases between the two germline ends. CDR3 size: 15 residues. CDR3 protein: CASSAGGAGFYEQYF. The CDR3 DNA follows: TGTGCCAGCAGTGCCGGGGGAGCGGGTTTCTACGAGCAGTACTTC.

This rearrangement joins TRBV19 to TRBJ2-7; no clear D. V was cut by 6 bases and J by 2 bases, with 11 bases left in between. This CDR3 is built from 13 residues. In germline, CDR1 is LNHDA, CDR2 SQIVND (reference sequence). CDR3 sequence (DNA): TGTGCCAGTAGAAACCCAGTGACCTACGAGCAGTACTTC. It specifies CASRNPVTYEQYF.

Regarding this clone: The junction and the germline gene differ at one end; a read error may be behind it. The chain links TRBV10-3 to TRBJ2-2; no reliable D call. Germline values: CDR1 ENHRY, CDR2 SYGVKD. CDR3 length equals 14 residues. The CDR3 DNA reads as TGTGCCATCAGTCAGTCTCCGAACACCGGGGAGCTGTTTTTT. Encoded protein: CAISQSPNTGELFF.

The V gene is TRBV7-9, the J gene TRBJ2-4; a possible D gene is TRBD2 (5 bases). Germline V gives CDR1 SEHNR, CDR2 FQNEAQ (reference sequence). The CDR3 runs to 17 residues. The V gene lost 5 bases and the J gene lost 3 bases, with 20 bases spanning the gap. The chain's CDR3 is CASSTSEGFWGKNIQYF. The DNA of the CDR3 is TGTGCCAGCAGCACATCCGAGGGTTTCTGGGGCAAAAACATTCAGTACTTC. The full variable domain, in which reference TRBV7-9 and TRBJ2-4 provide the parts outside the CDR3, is DTGVSQNPRHKITKRGQNVTFRCDPISEHNRLYWYRQTLGQGPEFLTYFQNEAQLEKSRLLSDRFSAERPKGSFSTLEIQRTEQGDSAMYLCASSTSEGFWGKNIQYFGAGTRLSVL.

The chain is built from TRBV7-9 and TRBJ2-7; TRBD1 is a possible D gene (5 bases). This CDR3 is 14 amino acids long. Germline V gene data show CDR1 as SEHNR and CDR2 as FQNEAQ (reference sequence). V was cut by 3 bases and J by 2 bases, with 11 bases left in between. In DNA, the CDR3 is TGTGCCAGCAGCTTTGGGCAGGGTCCCTACGAGCAGTACTTC. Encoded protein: CASSFGQGPYEQYF.

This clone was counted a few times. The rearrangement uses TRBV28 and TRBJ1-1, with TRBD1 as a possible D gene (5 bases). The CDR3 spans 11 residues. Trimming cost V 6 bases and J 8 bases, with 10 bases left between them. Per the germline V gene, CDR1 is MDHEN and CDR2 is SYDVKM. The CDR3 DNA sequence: TGTGCCAGCAGCGGGGCTCGAGAAGCTTTCTTT. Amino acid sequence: CASSGAREAFF.

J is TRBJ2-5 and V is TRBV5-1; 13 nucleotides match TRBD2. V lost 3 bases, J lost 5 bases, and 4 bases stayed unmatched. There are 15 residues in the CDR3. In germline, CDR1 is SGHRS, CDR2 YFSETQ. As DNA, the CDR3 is TGCGCCAGCAGCTGGACTAGCGGGAGTTGGGAGACCCAGTACTTC. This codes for CASSWTSGSWETQYF.

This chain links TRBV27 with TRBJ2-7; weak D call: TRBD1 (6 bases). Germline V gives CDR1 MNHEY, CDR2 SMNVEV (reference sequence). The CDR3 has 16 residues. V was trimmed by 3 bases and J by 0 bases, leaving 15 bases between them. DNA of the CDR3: TGTGCCAGCAGTTTCCGGACAGAAGTTAGCTCCTACGAGCAGTACTTC. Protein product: CASSFRTEVSSYEQYF.

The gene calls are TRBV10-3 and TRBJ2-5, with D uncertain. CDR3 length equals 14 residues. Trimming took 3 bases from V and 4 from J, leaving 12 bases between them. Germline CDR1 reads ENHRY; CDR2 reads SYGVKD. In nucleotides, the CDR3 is TGTGCCATCAGTGACTCCAGGCCCCCAGAGACCCAGTACTTC. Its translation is CAISDSRPPETQYF.

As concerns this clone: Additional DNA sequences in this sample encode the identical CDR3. The CDR3 sequence: CASSFSNQETQYF. CDR3 sequence (DNA): TGTGCCAGCAGCTTCAGTAACCAAGAGACCCAGTACTTC. The genes are TRBV7-3 and TRBJ2-5; D call uncertain. Germline lookup yields CDR1 SGHTA and CDR2 FQGTGA. Between the trimmed V and J ends, which lost 3 bases and 0 bases, there was a span of 5 bases. CDR3 length: 13 residues. Full variable domain (missing parts from reference TRBV7-3 and TRBJ2-5): GAGVSQTPSNKVTEKGKYVELRCDPISGHTALYWYRQSLGQGPEFLIYFQGTGAADDSGLPNDRFFAVRPEGSVSTLKIQRTERGDSAVYLCASSFSNQETQYFGPGTRLLVL.

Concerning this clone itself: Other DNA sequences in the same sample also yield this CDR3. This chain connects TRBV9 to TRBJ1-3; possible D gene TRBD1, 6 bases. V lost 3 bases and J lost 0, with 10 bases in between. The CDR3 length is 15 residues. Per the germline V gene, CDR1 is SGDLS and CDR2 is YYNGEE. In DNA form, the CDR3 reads TGTGCCAGCAGCGAAGGACAGATCTCTGGAAACACCATATATTTT. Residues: CASSEGQISGNTIYF.

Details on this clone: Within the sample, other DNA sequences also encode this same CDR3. The CDR3 sequence: CASSLGGTASYEQYF. CDR3 DNA sequence: TGCGCCAGCAGCTTGGGGGGGACAGCTTCCTACGAGCAGTACTTC. The chain links TRBV5-1 to TRBJ2-7; 7 nucleotides line up with TRBD1. The V gene's germline CDR1 is SGHRS and CDR2 YFSETQ. With 0 bases clipped from V and 1 base from J, the junction kept 4 bases outside the gene matches. This CDR3 spans 15 amino acids.

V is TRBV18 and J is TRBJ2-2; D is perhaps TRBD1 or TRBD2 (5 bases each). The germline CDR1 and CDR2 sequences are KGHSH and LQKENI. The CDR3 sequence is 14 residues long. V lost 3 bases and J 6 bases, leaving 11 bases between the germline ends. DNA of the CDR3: TGTGCCAGCTCACCGATCGGGACCTCCGGGGAGCTGTTTTTT. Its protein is CASSPIGTSGELFF.

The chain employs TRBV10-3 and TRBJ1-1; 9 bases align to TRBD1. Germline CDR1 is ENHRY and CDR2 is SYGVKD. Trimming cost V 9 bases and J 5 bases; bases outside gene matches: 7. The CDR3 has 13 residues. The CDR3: CAIAQGARTEAFF. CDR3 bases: TGTGCCATTGCACAGGGGGCCCGAACTGAAGCTTTCTTT.

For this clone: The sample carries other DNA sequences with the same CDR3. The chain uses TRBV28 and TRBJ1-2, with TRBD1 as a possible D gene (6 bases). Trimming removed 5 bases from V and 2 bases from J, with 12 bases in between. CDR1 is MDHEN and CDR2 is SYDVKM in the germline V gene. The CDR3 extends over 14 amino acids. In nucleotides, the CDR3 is TGTGCCAGCAGTCCCCCCGGACAGAACTATGGCTACACCTTC. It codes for CASSPPGQNYGYTF.

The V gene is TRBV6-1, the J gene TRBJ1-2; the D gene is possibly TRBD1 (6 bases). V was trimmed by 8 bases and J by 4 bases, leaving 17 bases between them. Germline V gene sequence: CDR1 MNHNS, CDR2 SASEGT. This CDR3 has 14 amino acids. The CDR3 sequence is CASEEKGVTYGYTF. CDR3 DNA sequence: TGTGCCAGCGAGGAGAAGGGGGTTACCTATGGCTACACCTTC.